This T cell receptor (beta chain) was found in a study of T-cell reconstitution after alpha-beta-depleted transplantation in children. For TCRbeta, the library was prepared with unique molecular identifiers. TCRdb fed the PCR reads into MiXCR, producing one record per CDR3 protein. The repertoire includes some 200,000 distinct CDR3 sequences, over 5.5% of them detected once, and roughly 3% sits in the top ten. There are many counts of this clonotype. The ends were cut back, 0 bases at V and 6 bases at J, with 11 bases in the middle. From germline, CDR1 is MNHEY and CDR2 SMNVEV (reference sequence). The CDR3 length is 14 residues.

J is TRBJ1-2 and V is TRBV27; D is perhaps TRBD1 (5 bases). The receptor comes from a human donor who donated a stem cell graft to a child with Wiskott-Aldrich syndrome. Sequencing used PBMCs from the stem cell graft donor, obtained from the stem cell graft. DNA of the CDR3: TGTGCCAGCAGTTTATCGGGGGTATACGATGGCTACACCTTC. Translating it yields CASSLSGVYDGYTF.